Following are 32 T cell receptor beta chains from one sample sequenced in a study of Graves' ophthalmopathy and Graves' hyperthyroidism. Transcripts of RNA were the source for amplifying TCR beta CDR3 regions. Investigators did first-round RT-PCR with HTBI primers, then second-round multiplex PCR. TCRdb fed the multiplex PCR reads into MiXCR, producing one record per CDR3 protein. In the table there are 660,000 or so distinct CDR3 sequences, about 38% of which are singletons. Sequenced input: peripheral blood. These receptors all stem from an adult man with Graves' ophthalmopathy.

There are many counts of this clonotype. A junction boundary mismatches the germline segment, possibly from a read error. This chain joins TRBV10-3 and TRBJ1-2; 10 nucleotides match TRBD1. The CDR3 has 12 amino acids. Germline loops: CDR1 ENHRY, CDR2 SYGVKD. Here the CDR3 reads CAIGNSGTGVAF. The CDR3 DNA sequence: TGTGCCATCGGTAACTCCGGGACAGGGGTCGCCTTC.

This chain links TRBV2 with TRBJ2-7, with 7 bases identical to TRBD2. V lost 1 base, J lost 6 bases, and 0 bases stayed unmatched. Per the germline V gene, CDR1 is SNHLY and CDR2 is FYNNEI. This CDR3 contains 12 residues. The CDR3 DNA reads TGTGCCAGCAGTGAAGTAGCGGGCGAGCAGTACTTC. Translated: CASSEVAGEQYF.

The V and J genes are TRBV25-1 and TRBJ1-2, with 8 bases that match TRBD1. J lost 8 bases, V lost 5 bases, and 10 bases had no gene match. The CDR3 runs to 14 residues. Per the germline V gene, CDR1 is MGHDK and CDR2 is SYGVNS. CDR3 protein: CASSSGTGWGGYTF. For the CDR3, the DNA is TGTGCCAGCAGTTCTGGGACAGGATGGGGAGGCTACACCTTC.

This clonotype occurred many times. The V and J genes are TRBV10-3 and TRBJ2-7, with a weak D call TRBD2 (6 bases). V was shortened by 4 bases and J by 6 bases, with 16 bases between the two germline ends. Germline V lookup: CDR1 ENHRY, CDR2 SYGVKD. The CDR3 totals 14 residues. The CDR3 DNA follows: TGTGCCATCAGTGCCCCGGGACTCCTATTCGAGCAGTACTTC. Amino acid sequence: CAISAPGLLFEQYF.

This clonotype was seen many times. The chain carries TRBV20-1 and TRBJ1-1; D remains ambiguous. Germline CDR1 DFQATT, CDR2 SNEGSKA (reference sequence). Trimming removed 3 bases at V and 3 bases at J, with 5 bases between. The CDR3 is 11 residues long. CDR3 nucleotide sequence: TGCAGTGCTAGTCGGTACACTGAAGCTTTCTTT. It is translated as CSASRYTEAFF.

V is TRBV10-3 and J is TRBJ1-4; tentatively, D is TRBD1 (5 bases). Trimming took 6 bases from V and 8 from J, leaving 7 bases between them. This CDR3 is 11 amino acids long. Germline V gives CDR1 ENHRY, CDR2 SYGVKD. CDR3 nucleotides: TGTGCCATCAGCGACAGCGAAAAACTGTTTTTT. Encoded protein: CAISDSEKLFF.

Worth noting for this clonotype: A read error may be the cause here, since a much bigger clone is one base away. The chain uses TRBV29-1 and TRBJ2-2, with a tentative D call TRBD2 (6 bases). The CDR3 totals 12 residues. CDR1 and CDR2 (germline): SQVTM, ANQGSEA. The CDR3 loop reads CSVGVPPGGLFF. CDR3 DNA: TGCAGCGTTGGGGTTCCCCCCGGGGGGCTGTTTTTT.

This clonotype was counted only a few times. The DNA of the CDR3 is TGTGCCAGCAGCCAAGAACTCAGGGGAAGCTATGGCTACACCTTC. Its translation is CASSQELRGSYGYTF. V is TRBV7-4 and J is TRBJ1-2, with D perhaps TRBD1 (6 bases). Germline CDR1 SGHVT, CDR2 SQSDAQ. This CDR3 comprises 15 residues. The V end was cut by 5 bases, the J end by 4 bases, with 17 bases between.

The sample holds many counts of this clonotype. V is TRBV15 and J is TRBJ1-6, with a possible D match to TRBD1 (5 bases). This CDR3 comprises 13 residues. The germline V gene has CDR1 LNHNV and CDR2 YYDKDF (reference sequence). The V gene lost 5 bases and the J gene lost 8 bases, with 10 bases spanning the gap. The CDR3 DNA follows: TGTGCCACCAGCCGGGGCAGCGATTCACCCCTCCACTTT. Amino acids: CATSRGSDSPLHF.

Details on this clonotype: Its ends do not fully match the called genes, so a read error is possible. The chain has TRBV24-1 and TRBJ2-2, with 10 bases identical to TRBD1. The CDR3 length is 17 residues. CDR1 is KGHDR and CDR2 is SFDVKD in the germline V gene. In DNA form, the CDR3 reads TGTACCACCAGTGCCCCCGACAGGGGGCTTAACACCGGGGAGCTGTTTTTT. It encodes CTTSAPDRGLNTGELFF.

This clonotype has at least ten counts. V is TRBV24-1 and J is TRBJ1-5; 7 nucleotides agree with TRBD1. The CDR3 has 17 residues. Trimming cost V 3 bases and J 6 bases; bases outside gene matches: 13. Looked up from germline, CDR1 is KGHDR and CDR2 is SFDVKD. The CDR3 coding sequence is TGTGCCACCAGTGATCAGCCCGCAGGGGGTCTCGGTCAGCCCCAGCATTTT. Translating gives CATSDQPAGGLGQPQHF.

With regard to this clonotype: At one of its ends the junction is not consistent with the germline gene, which may arise from a read error. The genes are TRBV7-2 and TRBJ2-6; D may be TRBD1 or TRBD2 (5 bases each). Germline CDR1 reads SGHTA; CDR2 reads FQGNSA. The CDR3 has 13 residues. CDR3 nucleotides: TGTGCCAGCCTCGGGGCTGGGACCAACGTCCTGACTTTC. As protein: CASLGAGTNVLTF. The variable domain in full, completed from reference TRBV7-2 and TRBJ2-6, reads GAGVSQSPSNKVTEKGKDVELRCDPISGHTALYWYRQSLGQGLEFLIYFQGNSAPDKSGLPSDRFSAERTGGSVSTLTIQRTQQEDSAVYLCASLGAGTNVLTFGAGSRLTVL.

This clonotype was seen at least ten times. In nucleotides, the CDR3 is TGTGCCAGCAGCGTGACAGGGCCCTACGAGCAGTACTTC. Its translation: CASSVTGPYEQYF. V gene TRBV12-3 or TRBV12-4 combines with J gene TRBJ2-7; 7 bases agree with TRBD1. The trim removed 6 bases at V and 2 bases at J, leaving 4 bases unmatched. This CDR3 region has 13 residues.

This clonotype came up many times. The V gene is TRBV5-6, the J gene TRBJ1-3; D is unresolved. This CDR3 is 14 amino acids long. Germline V gene lookup returns CDR1 SGHDT and CDR2 YYEEEE. The germline V and J ends were trimmed by 2 bases and 3 bases, with 9 bases remaining between them. For the CDR3, the DNA is TGTGCCAGCAGCTTTACGGGGTATGGAAACACCATATATTTT. It yields the protein CASSFTGYGNTIYF.

V and J are TRBV12-5 and TRBJ1-1, with 9 bases matching TRBD1. Germline V lookup: CDR1 LGHNT, CDR2 FRNRAP. The CDR3 is 14 amino acids. V was pared by 2 bases and J by 14 bases, with 12 bases of the junction left unmatched. The CDR3 DNA follows: TGTGCTAGTGGTTTGAATACCCGGGACAGGGACGTCTTCTTT. This codes for CASGLNTRDRDVFF.

This clonotype has at least ten counts. The chain uses TRBV12-3 or TRBV12-4 and TRBJ1-1; tentatively, D is TRBD1 (5 bases). The CDR3 is 12 residues long. The ends were cut back, 8 bases at V and 1 base at J, with 8 bases in the middle. The CDR3, as DNA: TGTGCCAGCGGACACCCGAACACTGAAGCTTTCTTT. Residues: CASGHPNTEAFF.

This clonotype was picked up a small number of times. V gene TRBV20-1 combines with J gene TRBJ2-7; D uncertain. The V end lost 2 bases, the J end lost 2 bases, and 7 bases lay between the germline ends. The CDR3 is made up of 12 amino acids. CDR1 is DFQATT, CDR2 SNEGSKA, per germline (reference sequence). This CDR3 is CSARQSAYEQYF. The DNA of the CDR3 is TGCAGTGCTAGACAATCCGCCTACGAGCAGTACTTC.

This clonotype has ten or more counts. This chain uses TRBV7-9 with TRBJ2-7; tentatively, D is TRBD2 (5 bases). CDR3 length: 11 amino acids. Trimming pared 6 bases from V and 6 bases from J, leaving 9 bases between. Germline CDR1 reads SEHNR; CDR2 reads FQNEAQ (reference sequence). The CDR3 DNA sequence: TGTGCCAGCAGTTTTGGAGGCGAGCAGTACTTC. Translation gives CASSFGGEQYF.

The gene calls are TRBV19 and TRBJ2-3; 7 nucleotides line up with TRBD1. The CDR3 length is 10 residues. Trimming cost V 9 bases and J 8 bases; bases outside gene matches: 2. The germline V gene encodes CDR1 LNHDA and CDR2 SQIVND (reference sequence). CDR3 amino acids: CARGDSTQYF. The DNA of the CDR3 is TGTGCCAGGGGGGACAGTACGCAGTATTTT.

The table lists this clonotype with many counts. The CDR3 here is CASSLTSPGQGAYNEQFF. The CDR3 region has the DNA TGTGCCAGCAGCTTAACCTCACCGGGACAGGGGGCTTACAATGAGCAGTTCTTC. This chain links TRBV7-3 with TRBJ2-1; the match to TRBD1 covers 12 bases. The trim removed 0 bases at V and 4 bases at J, leaving 7 bases unmatched. Germline CDR1 is SGHTA and CDR2 is FQGTGA. The CDR3 runs to 18 residues.

This clonotype appeared a few times. V usage is TRBV7-9 and J usage is TRBJ1-6; maybe TRBD1 (6 bases). Trimming took 5 bases from V and 10 from J, leaving 18 bases between them. The CDR3 covers 15 residues. Germline lookup yields CDR1 SEHNR and CDR2 FQNEAQ (reference sequence). This CDR3 is CASSPQGRDHSPLHF. The CDR3 DNA follows: TGTGCCAGCAGCCCCCAGGGGAGGGATCACTCACCCCTCCACTTT.

This clonotype has ten or more counts. The rearrangement links TRBV12-3 or TRBV12-4 to TRBJ2-7; D not certain. The V end lost 3 bases, the J end lost 3 bases, and 9 bases lay between the germline ends. CDR3 length: 13 amino acids. The CDR3 loop is CASSFVRDYEQYF. The CDR3 bases are TGTGCCAGCAGTTTTGTCCGAGACTACGAGCAGTACTTC.

In the case of this clonotype: The conserved final phenylalanine or tryptophan is absent from the CDR3, which likely points to a read error. The chain has TRBV12-3 or TRBV12-4 and TRBJ2-5, with D perhaps TRBD1 (5 bases). This CDR3 contains 14 residues. The ends were cut back, 6 bases at V and 0 bases at J, with 11 bases in the middle. CDR3 residues: CASRVGPYQETQYL. CDR3 in DNA: TGTGCCAGCAGGGTGGGGCCCTACCAAGAGACCCAGTACCTC.

Points on this clonotype: This sequence may be a read error, since a much larger clone differs from it by one base. In this CDR3 the conserved last residue, phenylalanine or tryptophan, is missing, so a read error is likely. The chain has TRBV7-9 and TRBJ1-1; tentatively, D is TRBD1 (5 bases). The CDR3 is 12 amino acids. Per the germline V gene, CDR1 is SEHNR and CDR2 is FQNEAQ (reference sequence). V was shortened by 4 bases and J by 4 bases, with 7 bases between the two germline ends. The CDR3 spells CASSYDSTEAFL. The DNA of the CDR3 is TGTGCCAGCAGCTATGACAGCACTGAAGCTTTCCTT.

The gene calls are TRBV20-1 and TRBJ2-7; TRBD2 matches at 7 bases. The CDR3 sequence is 16 residues long. The junction had 18 bases not matched to a gene; V was cut back by 7 bases and J by 3 bases. Germline CDR1 DFQATT, CDR2 SNEGSKA (reference sequence). CDR3 region: CSVGSSRAGGIYEQYF. The CDR3 region has the DNA TGCAGTGTGGGGAGTAGTCGGGCCGGGGGGATCTACGAGCAGTACTTC.

This clonotype appeared many times. The chain combines TRBV7-2 with TRBJ1-2, with TRBD1 matching over 8 bases. The germline gives CDR1 SGHTA, CDR2 FQGNSA. The ends lost 8 bases at V and 3 bases at J; junction bases unmatched: 5. The CDR3 covers 13 residues. The CDR3 DNA reads as TGTGCCAGCGGCGGACAGGGATACTATGGCTACACCTTC. It yields the protein CASGGQGYYGYTF. The variable domain in full, completed from reference TRBV7-2 and TRBJ1-2, reads GAGVSQSPSNKVTEKGKDVELRCDPISGHTALYWYRQSLGQGLEFLIYFQGNSAPDKSGLPSDRFSAERTGGSVSTLTIQRTQQEDSAVYLCASGGQGYYGYTFGSGTRLTVV.

This chain links TRBV24-1 with TRBJ2-1; 14 positions agree with TRBD2. With V trimmed by 3 bases and J by 4 bases, 7 bases remained unmatched. Germline CDR1 reads KGHDR; CDR2 reads SFDVKD. The CDR3 runs 18 residues. The CDR3 reads CATSDRTSGRSLYNEQFF. CDR3 sequence (DNA): TGTGCCACCAGTGATCGGACTAGCGGGAGGTCCCTATACAATGAGCAGTTCTTC.

This chain joins TRBV28 and TRBJ2-7, with a weak D call TRBD2 (5 bases). The CDR3 runs to 14 residues. V dropped 3 bases and J dropped 3 bases, with 12 bases sitting between them. CDR1 and CDR2 (germline): MDHEN, SYDVKM. CDR3 protein: CASSLAAVIYEQYF. The CDR3 DNA reads as TGTGCCAGCAGTTTGGCAGCGGTCATCTACGAGCAGTACTTC.

This clonotype was seen at least ten times. The J gene is TRBJ2-2, the V gene TRBV7-9; D unresolved. From germline, CDR1 is SEHNR and CDR2 FQNEAQ (reference sequence). Between the trimmed V and J ends, which lost 6 bases and 6 bases, there was a span of 8 bases. This CDR3 comprises 12 residues. The CDR3 spells CASRTAAGELFF. CDR3 coding DNA: TGTGCCAGCAGAACTGCCGCCGGGGAGCTGTTTTTT.

Ten or more counts support this clonotype. Mismatch with germline at one junction end may stem from a read error. V is TRBV5-1 and J is TRBJ2-7; D possibly corresponds to TRBD2 (5 bases). This CDR3 is 14 amino acids long. CDR1 and CDR2 (germline): SGHRS, YFSETQ. The CDR3 DNA reads as TGTGCCAGCAGCTTGACTGGGAGCTCCTACGAGCAGTACTTC. Translated: CASSLTGSSYEQYF.

The chain employs TRBV30 and TRBJ1-1, with 9 nucleotides matching TRBD1. This CDR3 has 14 residues. Germline V gives CDR1 GTSNPN, CDR2 SVGIG (reference sequence). V gave up 3 bases and J gave up 4 bases; unmatched junction bases: 6. The CDR3 region has the DNA TGTGCCTGGAGGGAACAGACAGGGGGCACTGAAGCTTTCTTT. Translation gives CAWREQTGGTEAFF.

Only a few counts were recorded for this clonotype. This sequence joins TRBV12-3 or TRBV12-4 and TRBJ1-5; TRBD1 aligns across 10 bases. J lost 5 bases, V lost 2 bases, and 12 bases had no gene match. The CDR3 is 18 amino acids. CDR3 residues: CASSLRGSGTGDDQPQHF. CDR3 nucleotides: TGTGCCAGCAGTTTAAGGGGCTCCGGGACAGGGGACGATCAGCCCCAGCATTTT.